This TCR beta chain was retrieved from a study of blood T cell repertoires in COVID-19. Study overall: The United States, Italy and Spain were the sources of the acute and convalescent COVID-19 samples. From T cells, B-cell-depleted T cells, or PBMCs came the material, which was cDNA or gDNA.

As processed by the authors: Amplification from reference gene primers served as the basis for estimated nucleated cell counts. Sequenced by immunoSEQ multiplex PCR; TCRdb stores in-frame clones only, minus some. V and J calls and clone size come straight from that table; D and trimming were deduced from the DNA. The sample shows 94,000 or so clones, 65% to 90% of them seen only once. Material: peripheral blood. The clonotype was recovered from a man in his sixties with acute or convalescent COVID-19.

The CDR3 sequence: CASSLMGRTTYQPQHF. CDR3 DNA sequence: TGTGCCAGCAGCTTAATGGGGCGGACGACATATCAGCCCCAGCATTTT. The genes are TRBV7-8 and TRBJ1-5; D possibly corresponds to TRBD1 (5 bases). The V gene lost 2 bases and the J gene lost 5 bases, with 16 bases spanning the gap. The CDR3 has 16 amino acids. Per germline, CDR1 SGHVS and CDR2 FQNEAQ.